Each of the 2 T cell receptor beta chains below was sequenced from the same sample in a study of T cells after yellow fever vaccination. From the 5' RACE reads, TCRdb called clonotypes with MiXCR, one entry per CDR3 protein. This table holds 35,000 to 55,000 distinct CDR3 sequences, 6.8% found once. Sequencing was performed on CD8+ T cells not binding an NS4B(214-222) dextramer, sorted from PBMCs, taken 45 days after the yellow fever booster vaccination. The source of these receptors is a man in his thirties or forties who received the YFV17D yellow fever vaccine.

This clonotype appeared many times. The V call is TRBV2, the J call TRBJ2-7; D is unresolved. The CDR3 is 13 amino acids. V was pared by 3 bases and J by 4 bases, with 10 bases between. Germline-derived CDR1 and CDR2 are SNHLY and FYNNEI. CDR3 nucleotide sequence: TGTGCCAGCAGTGACTATGCTGAATACGAGCAGTACTTC. This gives the protein CASSDYAEYEQYF.

This clonotype was seen a few times. The J gene is TRBJ1-2, the V gene TRBV12-3 or TRBV12-4; the match to TRBD1 covers 12 bases. With 3 bases clipped from V and 6 bases from J, the junction kept 20 bases outside the gene matches. The CDR3 is 20 residues long. As DNA, the CDR3 is TGTGCCAGCAGTTTGGGTATGCTACTAGCCGGGACAGGGGGCGAGGATGGCTACACCTTC. It is translated as CASSLGMLLAGTGGEDGYTF.